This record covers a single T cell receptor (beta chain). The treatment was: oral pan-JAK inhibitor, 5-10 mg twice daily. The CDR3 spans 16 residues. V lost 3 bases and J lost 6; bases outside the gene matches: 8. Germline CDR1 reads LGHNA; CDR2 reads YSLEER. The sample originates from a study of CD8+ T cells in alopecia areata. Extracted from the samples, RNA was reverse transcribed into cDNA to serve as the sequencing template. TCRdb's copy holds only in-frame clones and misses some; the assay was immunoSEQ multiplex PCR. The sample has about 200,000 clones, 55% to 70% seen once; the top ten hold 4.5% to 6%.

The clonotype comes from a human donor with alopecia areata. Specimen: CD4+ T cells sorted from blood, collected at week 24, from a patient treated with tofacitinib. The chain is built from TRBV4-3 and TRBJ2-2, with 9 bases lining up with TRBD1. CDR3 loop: CASSHFAGQGPGELFF. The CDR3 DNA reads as TGCGCCAGCAGCCATTTTGCGGGACAGGGACCCGGGGAGCTGTTTTTT.